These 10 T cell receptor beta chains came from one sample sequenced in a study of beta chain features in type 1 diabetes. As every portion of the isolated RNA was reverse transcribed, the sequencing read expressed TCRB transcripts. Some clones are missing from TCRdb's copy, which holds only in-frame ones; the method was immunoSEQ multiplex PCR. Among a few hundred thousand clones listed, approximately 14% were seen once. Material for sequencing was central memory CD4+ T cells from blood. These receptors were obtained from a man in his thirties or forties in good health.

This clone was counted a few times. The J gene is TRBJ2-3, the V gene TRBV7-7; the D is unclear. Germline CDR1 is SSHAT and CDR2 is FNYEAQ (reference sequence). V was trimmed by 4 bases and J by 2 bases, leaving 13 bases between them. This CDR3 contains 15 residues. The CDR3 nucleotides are TGTGCCAGCAGCTCCGGATGGCGCGTCACAGATACGCAGTATTTT. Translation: CASSSGWRVTDTQYF.

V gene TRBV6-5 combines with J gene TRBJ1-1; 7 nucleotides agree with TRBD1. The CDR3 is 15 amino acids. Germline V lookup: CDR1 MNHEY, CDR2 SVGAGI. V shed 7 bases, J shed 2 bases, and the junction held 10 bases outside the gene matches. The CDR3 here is CASTKGASSNTEAFF. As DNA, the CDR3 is TGTGCCAGCACCAAGGGGGCCTCTTCAAACACTGAAGCTTTCTTT.

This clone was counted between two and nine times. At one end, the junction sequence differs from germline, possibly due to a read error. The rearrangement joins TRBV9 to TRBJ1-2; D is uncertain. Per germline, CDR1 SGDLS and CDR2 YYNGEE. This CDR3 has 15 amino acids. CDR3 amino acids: CASTVTALPSYGYTF. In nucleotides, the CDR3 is TGTGCCAGCACCGTAACGGCGTTGCCGAGCTATGGCTACACCTTC.

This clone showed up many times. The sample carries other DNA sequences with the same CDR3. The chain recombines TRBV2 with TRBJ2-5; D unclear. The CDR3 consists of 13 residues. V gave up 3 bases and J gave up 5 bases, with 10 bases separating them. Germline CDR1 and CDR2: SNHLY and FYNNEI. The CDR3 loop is CASSELEGETQYF. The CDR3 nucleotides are TGTGCCAGCAGTGAGCTGGAAGGGGAGACCCAGTACTTC.

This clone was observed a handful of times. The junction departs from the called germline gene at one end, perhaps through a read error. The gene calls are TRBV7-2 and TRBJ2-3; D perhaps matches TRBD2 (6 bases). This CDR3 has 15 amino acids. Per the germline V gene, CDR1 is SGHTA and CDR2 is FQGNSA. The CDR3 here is CANSLTAGRTDTQYF. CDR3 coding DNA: TGTGCCAACAGCTTAACGGCGGGGCGCACAGATACGCAGTATTTT.

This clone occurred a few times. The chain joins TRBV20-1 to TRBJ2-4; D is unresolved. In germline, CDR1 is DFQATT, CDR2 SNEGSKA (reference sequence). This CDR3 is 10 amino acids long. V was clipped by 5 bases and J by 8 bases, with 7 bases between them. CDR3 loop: CSALDDIQYF. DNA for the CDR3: TGCAGTGCTCTCGACGACATTCAGTACTTC.

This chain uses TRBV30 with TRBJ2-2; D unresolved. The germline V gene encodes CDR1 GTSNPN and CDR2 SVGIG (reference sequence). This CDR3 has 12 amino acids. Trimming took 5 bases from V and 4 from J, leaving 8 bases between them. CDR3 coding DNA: TGTGCCTGGGGAGAAAGCACCGGGGAGCTGTTTTTT. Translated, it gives CAWGESTGELFF.

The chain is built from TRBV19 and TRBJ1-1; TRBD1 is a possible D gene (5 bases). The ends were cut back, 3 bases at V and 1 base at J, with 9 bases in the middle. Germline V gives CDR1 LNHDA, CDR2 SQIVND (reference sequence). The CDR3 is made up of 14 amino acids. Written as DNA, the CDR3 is TGTGCCAGTAGTATGCAGGGAACGAACACTGAAGCTTTCTTT. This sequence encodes CASSMQGTNTEAFF. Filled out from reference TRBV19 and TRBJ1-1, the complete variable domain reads DGGITQSPKYLFRKEGQNVTLSCEQNLNHDAMYWYRQDPGQGLRLIYYSQIVNDFQKGDIAEGYSVSREKKESFPLTVTSAQKNPTAFYLCASSMQGTNTEAFFGQGTRLTVV.

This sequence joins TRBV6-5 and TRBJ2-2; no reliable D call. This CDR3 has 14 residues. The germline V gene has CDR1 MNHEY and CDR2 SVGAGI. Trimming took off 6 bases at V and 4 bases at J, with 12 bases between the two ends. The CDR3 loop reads CASSLSRSTGELFF. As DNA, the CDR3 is TGTGCCAGCAGCCTCAGTCGGAGCACCGGGGAGCTGTTTTTT.

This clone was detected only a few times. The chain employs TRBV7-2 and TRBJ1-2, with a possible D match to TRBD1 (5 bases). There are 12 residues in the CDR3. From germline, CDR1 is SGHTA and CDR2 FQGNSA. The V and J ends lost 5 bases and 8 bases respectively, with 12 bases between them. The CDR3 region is CASSRDLPGYTF. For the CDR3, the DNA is TGTGCCAGCAGCCGGGACCTTCCAGGCTACACCTTC.